This T cell receptor beta chain came from a study of molecular identifiers for immune sequencing clone quantification (dated by TCRdb to 2016 to 2018). A note on the overall study: For a replicate experiment, the RNA from either approximately 20,000 or 100,000 naive CD8 T cells was divided into five aliquots, and four of those aliquots went on to sequencing. The study was a methods study using CD8 T cells to benchmark molecular-identifier clustering-based TCR repertoire sequencing (MIDCIRS) and TCR RNA copy counting. What the research found in general, with its limitations: About 3 recovered TCR RNA copies per cell were obtained by modeling, versus around 10 by digital PCR, implying a capture efficiency of 25% to 30%. Even against a background of one million naive CD8 T cells, spiked-in Jurkat TCR RNA amounting to a single cell's worth was reported to be detectable. When barcode sub-clustering was left out, chimeric consensus sequences inflated TCR diversity, with chimeras reaching as high as 47%. The naive libraries included spiked-in Jurkat TCR RNA (around 10 copies' worth), and this RNA is not part of the donor repertoire. Highly expanded clone sizes could be underestimated because identical TCR molecules may share a barcode. Clones above 20 RNA copies held over 99% of molecules in CMV-specific effector cells but under 1% in naive cells.

The CDR3 measures 15 amino acids from cysteine to phenylalanine. Of all the DNA, just the CDR3 is kept, 45 bases in frame from base 1. Per the germline V gene, SGHTA is the CDR1 and FQGNSA is the CDR2. Libraries were prepared through PCR. The sample was run on a NextSeq 500. Bulk TCR libraries were generated as previously described, with the TCR primers listed in Table S5 used. The Qiagen AllPrep DNA/RNA kit was used to purify total RNA. Before any analysis, reads coming from multiple sequencing runs of the same library were combined into one pool. For the original study's pipeline: Reads were retained only if their TCR constant sequence matched exactly, and those retained reads were trimmed to 150 nt and grouped according to their 12-nt molecular barcodes. Reads within each barcode group were sub-clustered using a 15% Levenshtein threshold, and quality-weighted consensus sequences were constructed for each RNA molecule. Non-functional sequences were removed, as were lower-count sequences one edit away from another. Based on a fit of two negative binomial distributions, barcode sub-clusters having less than 20% of the maximum read count were discarded. TCRdb trimmed public reads at Q25 via fastp, called clones via MiXCR and kept in-frame beta chains. One record per CDR3 amino acid sequence lists the most common genes and DNA. These V and J calls originate from TCRdb's pipeline instead of the authors' own analysis. This sample gives more than 450,000 distinct CDR3 sequences in total; roughly 24% of them show up just once. The top ten clonotypes cover 0.7% to 0.9% of the sample.

This clonotype was seen only a few times. What this receptor recognizes is not known. A read error may produce the germline difference seen at one junction end. Libraries of naive CD8 T cells were built from anywhere between about 20,000 and 1,000,000 sorted cells, with 10%, 30% or 50% of the purified RNA used. Naive CD8 T cells were FACS-sorted as CD8+CD4-CCR7+CD45RA+ on a BD FACSAria II into RLT Plus buffer. To test detection sensitivity, Jurkat RNA equivalent to more than 8 TCR copies was spiked into samples of roughly 20,000-1,000,000 naive CD8 T cells. Enrichment of CD8 T cells was performed with RosetteSep CD8+ T Cell Enrichment Cocktail and Ficoll-Paque, after which ACK red cell lysis was carried out.

Sequences were obtained from naive CD8+ T cells from blood, with Jurkat cell RNA spiked in. The cell subset or site label here, explained by the study, means: FACS-sorted CD8+CD4-CCR7+CD45RA+ naive T cells. This receptor was obtained from a human donor in good health. Some libraries in this study had Jurkat cell RNA spiked in. The rearrangement joined TRBV7-2 to TRBJ2-5, and 9 junction bases match TRBD2. DNA sequence: TGTGCCAGCAGCCTGAGGGGACTAGCACAAGAGACCCGGTACTTC. Translated, this is CASSLRGLAQETRYF. Outside the CDR3, residues come from the reference TRBV7-2 and TRBJ2-5 proteins, so the full variable domain is: GAGVSQSPSNKVTEKGKDVELRCDPISGHTALYWYRQSLGQGLEFLIYFQGNSAPDKSGLPSDRFSAERTGGSVSTLTIQRTQQEDSAVYLCASSLRGLAQETRYFGPGTRLLVL.